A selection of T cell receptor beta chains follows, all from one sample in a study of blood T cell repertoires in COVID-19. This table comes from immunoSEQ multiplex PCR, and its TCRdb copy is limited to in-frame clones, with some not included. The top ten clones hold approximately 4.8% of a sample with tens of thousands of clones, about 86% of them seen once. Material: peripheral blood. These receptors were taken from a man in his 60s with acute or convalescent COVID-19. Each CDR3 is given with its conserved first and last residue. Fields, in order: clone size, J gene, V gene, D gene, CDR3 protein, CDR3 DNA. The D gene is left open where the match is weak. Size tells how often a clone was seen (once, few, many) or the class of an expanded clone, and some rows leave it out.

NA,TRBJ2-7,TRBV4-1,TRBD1,CASSHPGQGSYEQYF,TGCGCCAGCAGCCACCCGGGACAGGGGTCCTACGAGCAGTACTTC
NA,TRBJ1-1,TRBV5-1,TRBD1,CASSSEGTANTEAFF,TGCGCCAGCAGCTCGGAGGGGACAGCGAACACTGAAGCTTTCTTT
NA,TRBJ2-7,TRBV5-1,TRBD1,CASSYLRGYEQYF,TGCGCCAGCAGCTACCTCAGGGGGTACGAGCAGTACTTC
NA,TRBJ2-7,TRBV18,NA,CASSPPWGGHYEQYF,TGTGCCAGCTCTCCACCCTGGGGCGGACACTACGAGCAGTACTTC
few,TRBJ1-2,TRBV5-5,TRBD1,CASSPYRGSNYGYTF,TGTGCCAGCAGCCCTTACAGGGGCAGTAACTATGGCTACACCTTC
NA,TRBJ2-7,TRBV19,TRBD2,CASSIVLAGATVSYEQYF,TGTGCCAGTAGTATCGTCTTAGCGGGAGCTACCGTCTCCTACGAGCAGTACTTC
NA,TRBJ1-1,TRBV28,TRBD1,CATDRQGNTEAFF,TGTGCCACGGACCGACAGGGGAACACTGAAGCTTTCTTT
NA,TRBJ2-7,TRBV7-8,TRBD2,CASSLALAGGVISYEQYF,TGTGCCAGCAGCTTAGCCCTAGCGGGAGGGGTGATAAGCTACGAGCAGTACTTC
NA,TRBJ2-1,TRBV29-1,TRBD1,CSVAGQGSYNEQFF,TGCAGCGTAGCTGGACAGGGCTCCTACAATGAGCAGTTCTTC
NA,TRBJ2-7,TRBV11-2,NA,CASSSRVLDPYEQYF,TGTGCCAGCAGCTCGAGGGTCCTCGATCCCTACGAGCAGTACTTC
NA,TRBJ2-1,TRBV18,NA,CASSPLRSSYNEQFF,TGTGCCAGCTCACCACTGAGGAGCTCCTACAATGAGCAGTTCTTC
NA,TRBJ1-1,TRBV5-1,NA,CASSLMEVGTEAFF,TGCGCCAGCAGCTTGATGGAGGTCGGCACTGAAGCTTTCTTT
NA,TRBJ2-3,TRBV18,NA,CASSPPHSSVMGTQYF,TGTGCCAGCTCACCCCCGCATTCTAGCGTTATGGGGACGCAGTATTTT
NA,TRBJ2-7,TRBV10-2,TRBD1,CASSKDRGPPYEQYF,TGCGCCAGCAGCAAGGACAGGGGCCCACCCTACGAGCAGTACTTC
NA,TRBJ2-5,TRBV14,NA,CASSQKLSGVETQYF,TGTGCCAGCAGCCAAAAACTGTCCGGGGTCGAGACCCAGTACTTC
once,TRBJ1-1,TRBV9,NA,CASSRVGMNTEAFF,TGTGCCAGCAGCAGAGTGGGCATGAACACTGAAGCTTTCTTT
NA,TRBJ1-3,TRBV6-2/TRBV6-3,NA,CASSYPKITGNTIYF,TGTGCCAGCAGTTACCCTAAGATCACTGGAAACACCATATATTTT
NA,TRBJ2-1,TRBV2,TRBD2,CASGKQRESDEQFF,TGTGCCAGCGGCAAGCAGCGGGAATCTGATGAGCAGTTCTTC
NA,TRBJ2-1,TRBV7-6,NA,CASSLGIGDEQFF,TGTGCCAGCAGCTTAGGCATCGGGGATGAGCAGTTCTTC
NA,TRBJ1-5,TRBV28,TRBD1,CASSSVLTGDLNQPQHF,TGTGCCAGCAGTTCGGTTTTGACAGGGGACTTAAATCAGCCCCAGCATTTT
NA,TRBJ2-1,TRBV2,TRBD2,CASSVVEGGRNEQFF,TGTGCCAGCAGTGTCGTAGAGGGCGGGAGGAATGAGCAGTTCTTC
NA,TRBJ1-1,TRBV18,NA,CASSPDSFEAFF,TGTGCCAGCTCCCCCGACAGTTTTGAAGCTTTCTTT
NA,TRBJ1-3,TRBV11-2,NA,CASSYTSYTGNTIYF,TGTGCCAGCAGCTATACCTCTTACACAGGAAACACCATATATTTT
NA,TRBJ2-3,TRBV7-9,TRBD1,CASSLGGRADTQYF,TGTGCCAGCAGCCTAGGGGGCCGTGCAGATACGCAGTATTTT
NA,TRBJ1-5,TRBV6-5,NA,CASSLQGLGNQPQHF,TGTGCCAGCAGTCTACAGGGTTTGGGCAATCAGCCCCAGCATTTT
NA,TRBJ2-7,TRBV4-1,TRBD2,CASRLLLAGGPYEQYF,TGCGCCAGCAGACTCTTGCTAGCGGGAGGACCTTACGAGCAGTACTTC
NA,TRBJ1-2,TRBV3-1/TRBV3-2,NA,CASSQDHGGRGYTF,TGTGCCAGCAGCCAAGACCACGGGGGGCGCGGCTACACCTTC
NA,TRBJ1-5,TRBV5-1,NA,CASSPGHGTGQPQHF,TGCGCCAGCAGCCCGGGACACGGGACGGGGCAGCCCCAGCATTTT
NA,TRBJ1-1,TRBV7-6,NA,CASSRGDTLNTEAFF,TGTGCCAGCAGCAGAGGGGACACATTGAACACTGAAGCTTTCTTT
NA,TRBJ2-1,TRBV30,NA,CAWSYRSHEQFF,TGTGCCTGGAGCTACAGAAGCCATGAGCAGTTCTTC
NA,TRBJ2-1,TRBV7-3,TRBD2,CASSTSSGSYNEQFF,TGTGCCAGCAGCACTTCTAGCGGGAGTTACAATGAGCAGTTCTTC
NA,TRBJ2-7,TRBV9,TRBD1,CASSEGQGWNYEQYF,TGTGCCAGCAGCGAGGGACAGGGTTGGAACTACGAGCAGTACTTC
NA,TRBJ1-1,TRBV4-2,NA,CASSQDPAFGEAFF,TGTGCCAGCAGCCAAGATCCCGCGTTCGGTGAAGCTTTCTTT
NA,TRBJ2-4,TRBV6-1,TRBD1,CASREFQGAGAKNIQYF,TGTGCCAGCAGGGAATTTCAGGGGGCAGGAGCCAAAAACATTCAGTACTTC
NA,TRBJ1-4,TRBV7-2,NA,CASSLNFGGANEKLFF,TGTGCCAGCAGCTTAAATTTTGGGGGCGCTAATGAAAAACTGTTTTTT
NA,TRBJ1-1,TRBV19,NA,CASSRRIGVNTEAFF,TGTGCCAGTAGTCGCAGGATAGGTGTGAACACTGAAGCTTTCTTT
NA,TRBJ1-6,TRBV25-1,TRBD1,CASTQGKNSPLHF,TGTGCCAGCACACAGGGGAAAAATTCACCCCTCCACTTT
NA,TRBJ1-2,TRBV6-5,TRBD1,CASSYGDRAYGYTF,TGTGCCAGCAGTTATGGTGACAGGGCCTATGGCTACACCTTC
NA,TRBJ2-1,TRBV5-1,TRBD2,CASSFATSGREIINEQFF,TGCGCCAGCAGCTTCGCGACTAGCGGGAGGGAAATTATCAATGAGCAGTTCTTC
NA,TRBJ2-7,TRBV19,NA,CASSPGKGGAYEQYF,TGTGCCAGTAGTCCTGGGAAGGGGGGGGCCTACGAGCAGTACTTC
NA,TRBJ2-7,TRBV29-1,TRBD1,CSARPTGGAGLGEQYF,TGCAGCGCTCGTCCCACAGGGGGCGCGGGGTTAGGGGAGCAGTACTTC
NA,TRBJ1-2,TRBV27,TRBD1,CASSLSRDSLLGGYTF,TGTGCCAGCAGTTTATCCAGGGACAGTCTACTGGGAGGCTACACCTTC
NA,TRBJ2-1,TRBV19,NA,CASTAGLFNEQFF,TGTGCCAGTACTGCCGGACTATTTAATGAGCAGTTCTTC